Below are 18 T cell receptor beta chains sequenced from a single sample in a study of blood T cell repertoires in COVID-19. Sequencing was performed with immunoSEQ multiplex PCR; in TCRdb, only in-frame clones are kept and a portion is missing. The sample holds tens of thousands of clones; less than 90% are singletons and the top ten take about 2%. The sequencing sample was made of peripheral blood. The source of these receptors is a woman aged 55-69 years with acute or convalescent COVID-19.

Remarks on this clone: Sequence at one end of the junction differs from germline and may be a read error. The gene calls are TRBV28 and TRBJ1-5, with a weak D call TRBD1 (5 bases). Germline V gene lookup returns CDR1 MDHEN and CDR2 SYDVKM. This CDR3 is 15 amino acids long. The CDR3: CASRPDRPINPPQHF. The CDR3 coding sequence is TGTGCCAGCAGACCCGACAGACCAATAAATCCGCCCCAGCATTTT.

The gene calls are TRBV7-2 and TRBJ2-2; D might be TRBD2 (5 bases). V was pared by 4 bases and J by 1 base, with 13 bases between. CDR3 length: 16 residues. Germline CDR1 is SGHTA and CDR2 is FQGNSA. CDR3 coding DNA: TGTGCCAGCAGCTGGGGTCGGACTCAGAACACCGGGGAGCTGTTTTTT. This encodes CASSWGRTQNTGELFF.

The chain has TRBV3-1 (or the pseudogene TRBV3-2) and TRBJ1-2; TRBD1 might be the D (5 bases). The CDR3 is 13 amino acids. Between the trimmed V and J ends, which lost 0 bases and 5 bases, there was a span of 7 bases. Germline lookup yields CDR1 LGHDT and CDR2 YNNKEL (reference sequence). CDR3 sequence (DNA): TGTGCCAGCAGCCAAGAGGGGCGTTATGGCTACACCTTC. It translates to CASSQEGRYGYTF.

The chain employs TRBV5-1 and TRBJ2-3, with TRBD2 matching 8 bases. Unmatched junction bases numbered 10, after V lost 3 bases and J lost 7 bases. CDR1 is SGHRS, CDR2 YFSETQ, per germline. CDR3 size: 15 residues. This CDR3 is CASSSFATSDNTQYF. CDR3 nucleotides: TGCGCCAGCAGCTCGTTTGCGACTAGCGATAATACGCAGTATTTT.

In this sample, this clone turned up a few times. This sequence joins TRBV28 and TRBJ1-1; a weak D match, TRBD1 (5 bases). V was trimmed by 6 bases and J by 5 bases, leaving 19 bases between them. The CDR3 is 15 amino acids. The germline gives CDR1 MDHEN, CDR2 SYDVKM. The CDR3 DNA follows: TGTGCCAGCAGGCCCCTGGGGCAGCTAGCGACTGAAGCTTTCTTT. It is translated as CASRPLGQLATEAFF.

This clone was detected a few times. V and J are TRBV2 and TRBJ1-5; 8 positions agree with TRBD1. CDR3 size: 16 residues. V lost 8 bases, J lost 0 bases, and 9 bases stayed unmatched. Germline values: CDR1 SNHLY, CDR2 FYNNEI. The chain's CDR3 is CASAQGAQGSNQPQHF. The DNA of the CDR3 is TGTGCCAGCGCCCAGGGGGCCCAGGGTAGCAATCAGCCCCAGCATTTT.

The gene calls are TRBV19 and TRBJ1-2, with D perhaps TRBD1 (6 bases). The CDR3 has 14 amino acids. V lost 9 bases, J lost 5 bases, and 19 bases lay in between. The V gene's germline CDR1 is LNHDA and CDR2 SQIVND (reference sequence). CDR3 in amino acids: CASNLVGGDYGYTF. The CDR3 coding sequence is TGTGCCAGCAACCTTGTTGGGGGCGATTATGGCTACACCTTC.

The CDR3 protein is CASSLSRAREKLFF. The CDR3, as DNA: TGTGCCAGCAGTTTAAGCAGGGCCCGAGAAAAACTGTTTTTT. The chain links TRBV28 to TRBJ1-4, with D possibly TRBD1 on 5 matching bases. CDR3 length: 14 amino acids. V was clipped by 2 bases and J by 8 bases, with 12 bases between them. Germline V gives CDR1 MDHEN, CDR2 SYDVKM.

J is TRBJ2-5 and V is TRBV5-1, with 11 bases matching TRBD2. The CDR3 covers 13 residues. The V segment lost 7 bases and the J segment 5 bases; nucleotides outside the gene matches: 4. Per germline, CDR1 SGHRS and CDR2 YFSETQ. The DNA for the CDR3 is TGCGCCAGCCGTAGCGGGGGGGCCGAGACCCAGTACTTC. This sequence encodes CASRSGGAETQYF. Drawing the rest from reference TRBV5-1 and TRBJ2-5, the complete variable domain is KAGVTQTPRYLIKTRGQQVTLSCSPISGHRSVSWYQQTPGQGLQFLFEYFSETQRNKGNFPGRFSGRQFSNSRSEMNVSTLELGDSALYLCASRSGGAETQYFGPGTRLLVL.

The V and J genes are TRBV9 and TRBJ2-3; TRBD2 might be the D (6 bases). V was trimmed by 2 bases and J by 2 bases, leaving 9 bases between them. The length of the CDR3 is 14 residues. Germline V lookup: CDR1 SGDLS, CDR2 YYNGEE. In DNA form, the CDR3 reads TGTGCCAGCAGCGTTCGGGGGACCACAGATACGCAGTATTTT. This gives the protein CASSVRGTTDTQYF. The entire variable domain, with the rest obtained from reference TRBV9 and TRBJ2-3, is as follows: DSGVTQTPKHLITATGQRVTLRCSPRSGDLSVYWYQQSLDQGLQFLIQYYNGEERAKGNILERFSAQQFPDLHSELNLSSLELGDSALYFCASSVRGTTDTQYFGPGTRLTVL.

The V gene is TRBV3-1 (or the pseudogene TRBV3-2), the J gene TRBJ1-5; D remains ambiguous. Germline CDR1 and CDR2: LGHDT and YNNKEL (reference sequence). The length of the CDR3 is 12 residues. With 3 bases removed from V and 4 bases from J, the gap between germline ends came to 4 bases. The CDR3 nucleotides read TGTGCCAGCAGCCACGGGAATCAGCCCCAGCATTTT. Encoded protein: CASSHGNQPQHF.

The genes are TRBV10-3 and TRBJ1-2, with a weak D call TRBD1 (5 bases). V was pared by 5 bases and J by 5 bases, with 6 bases between. The germline V gene encodes CDR1 ENHRY and CDR2 SYGVKD. This CDR3 is 11 amino acids long. The chain's CDR3 is CAISRGYGYTF. CDR3 bases: TGTGCCATCAGTCGGGGGTATGGCTACACCTTC.

This chain connects TRBV11-3 to TRBJ1-1; weak D call: TRBD1 (5 bases). The CDR3 loop spans 15 amino acids. Germline V gives CDR1 SGHNT, CDR2 YENEEA. V was clipped by 2 bases and J by 1 base, with 11 bases between them. CDR3 in amino acids: CASSLSGKRNTEAFF. The CDR3 DNA reads as TGTGCCAGCAGCTTATCAGGGAAGAGGAACACTGAAGCTTTCTTT.

The chain couples TRBV24-1 to TRBJ2-1; 10 nucleotides align to TRBD1. Germline loops: CDR1 KGHDR, CDR2 SFDVKD. The CDR3 has 12 amino acids. The J segment lost 15 bases and the V segment lost 4 bases, leaving 5 bases of the junction unmatched. Written as DNA, the CDR3 is TGTGCCACCAGTGACTCTGACAGGGGGCGGTTCTTC. This encodes CATSDSDRGRFF.

In this sample, this clone turned up a few times. V is TRBV10-3 and J is TRBJ1-1; D might be TRBD1 (6 bases). Germline V gene data show CDR1 as ENHRY and CDR2 as SYGVKD. The CDR3 has 16 amino acids. Trimming removed 6 bases at V and 5 bases at J, with 22 bases between. The CDR3 loop is CAISPRGAREGTEAFF. The CDR3 DNA sequence: TGTGCCATCAGCCCGAGGGGGGCGAGGGAGGGTACTGAAGCTTTCTTT.

This sequence joins TRBV5-6 and TRBJ1-1; 8 bases align to TRBD1. Germline CDR1 SGHDT, CDR2 YYEEEE. The CDR3 covers 15 residues. The trim removed 1 base at V and 3 bases at J, leaving 5 bases unmatched. The CDR3 DNA is TGTGCCAGCAGCTTGTTGGACAGGGTGTACACTGAAGCTTTCTTT. Translated: CASSLLDRVYTEAFF.

The rearrangement joins TRBV19 to TRBJ1-6, with 7 bases aligning to TRBD1. Germline values: CDR1 LNHDA, CDR2 SQIVND (reference sequence). J lost 9 bases, V lost 5 bases, and 13 bases had no gene match. This CDR3 comprises 16 residues. The CDR3 sequence: CASSVGDRVRSSPLHF. CDR3 coding DNA: TGTGCCAGTAGTGTGGGCGACAGGGTTCGGAGTTCACCCCTCCACTTT.

The rearrangement links TRBV12-3 or TRBV12-4 to TRBJ1-1; D is unclear. The V end was cut by 7 bases, the J end by 2 bases, with 11 bases between. The CDR3 covers 13 residues. In DNA form, the CDR3 reads TGTGCCAGCAAAAGACTCCGAAACACTGAAGCTTTCTTT. The encoded protein is CASKRLRNTEAFF.